This T cell receptor (beta chain) was retrieved from a study of T cells in Graves' hyperthyroidism and ophthalmopathy (dated by TCRdb to between 2018 and 2021). About the study as a whole: Peripheral blood was collected at initial diagnosis, before any treatment. The paper reports TCR Vbeta CDR3 sequencing of some 140 peripheral blood samples: approximately 41 ophthalmopathy, fewer than 85 hyperthyroidism and 17 progressor patients. TCR V-J signatures able to tell the groups apart were searched for in a discovery cohort of some 97 patients, of whom under 45 had Graves' ophthalmopathy and 57 had stable Graves' hyperthyroidism. Thyroid tissue and blood T-cell repertoires from roughly 6 Graves' hyperthyroidism patients were also compared in the study. Once sampling was done, hyperthyroidism patients were given methimazole at a starting dose of 30 mg daily, whereas ophthalmopathy patients were given high-dose intravenous methylprednisolone. For training and testing, the approximately 92 patients in the discovery cohort were randomly divided in a 7:3 ratio. Prospective prediction of ophthalmopathy was tested in an independent validation cohort of 18 hyperthyroidism patients and 15 to 17 patients who later progressed to ophthalmopathy. Summary of the overall study and its limitations: A 13 V-J signature model separated ophthalmopathy from stable hyperthyroidism, with about 88% sensitivity and 81.08% specificity in cross-validation and 80%/75% in testing. During validation, the model predicted progression to ophthalmopathy a median of about 6.5 months ahead of onset, with around 71% sensitivity and 72% to 80% specificity. Most expanded thyroid clonotypes (frequency above 0.001) were also found in blood, which suggests that blood repertoires may mirror thyroid immune responses. No statistical method was used to set the sample size in advance, and investigators knew the group allocation.

Comment on this clonotype: The antigen it binds to is not known. There are no base qualities to consult, and no much larger clone falls within one base.

Hyperthyroidism patients were newly diagnosed, had a disease duration of under 2 months, and were aged 18 to 65 years. Any patient with an uncontrolled infection, another autoimmune disease, pregnancy or lactation was excluded. Diagnoses relied on clinical symptoms, serum thyroxine and TRAb, thyroid ultrasound and orbital computed tomography. Blood from progressor patients was drawn when they were first diagnosed with hyperthyroidism, before any ophthalmopathy symptoms appeared. PBMCs were separated from approximately 10 ml of fresh peripheral blood using Ficoll-Paque density gradient centrifugation. Progressor patients were initially diagnosed with Graves' hyperthyroidism and developed ophthalmopathy during follow-up. Total RNA was extracted using Trizol reagent, and RNA quality was assessed on an Agilent 2100 Bioanalyzer. Amplification of TCR beta CDR3 regions was carried out from RNA transcripts. The first round of RT-PCR for the TCR CDR3 was performed with the HTBI primer set and the Qiagen OneStep RT-PCR kit. A second multiplex PCR round built the libraries, followed by size selection and purification. Sequencing of the libraries was done on an Illumina HiSeq2000 using paired-end 100 bp reads. Concerning the study's data processing: SOAPnuke was used to process the raw data, removing reads that contained adapters or uncalled bases, had a mean Phred below 15, or lacked an exact match to the constant primer or identifier. COPE v1.2.5 was used to merge high-quality paired reads, and clonotypes were defined as unique nucleotide sequences. MiTCR v1.1 was used to align the clonotypes against IMGT TRBV, TRBD and TRBJ reference segments. Only V-J combinations with frequency above 0.0001, covering 99.2% of repertoires, were analysed. A TCS score was defined as the ratio between F50 (clonal expansion) and ExV (chaos), using BLOSUM62-based TCRdist between CDR3 peptides within each V-J. Welch's t-statistics and random forest reduced 500 to 650 V-J features to around 14, which were used in a naive Bayes classifier (R e1071). In TCRdb, the public reads were trimmed at Q25 with fastp and aligned with MiXCR, with productive beta chains retained. Identical CDR3 protein sequences are pooled into one entry, listed with their most common genes and DNA. For this entry, the V and J calls and clone size follow TCRdb and not the study's own pipeline. The sample profile shows some 370,000 distinct CDR3 sequences; approximately 18% of them were found once. Around a third of the sample is held by the ten biggest clonotypes.

From its cysteine to its phenylalanine, the CDR3 spans 15 amino acids. The entry retains the CDR3 DNA only, 45 bases that are in frame from base 1. V was cut back by 3 bases and J by 6 bases, leaving a gap of 17 bases between them. CDR1 and CDR2, looked up from the germline V gene (reference sequence), are MNHEY and SMNVEV. Sample: blood. The TCR originated in a woman under 40 with Graves' hyperthyroidism that later progressed to Graves' ophthalmopathy. The chain uses TRBV27 and TRBJ1-2; TRBD1 is a possible D gene, resting on 5 matching bases. The DNA is as follows: TGTGCCAGCAGTTTCCAGACAGCCCTTGGCGATGGCTACACCTTC. This encodes CASSFQTALGDGYTF.